The present entry profiles one T cell receptor beta chain with its context. Its antigen remains unidentified. A much larger clone lies a single base off, so this may be a read error. The lymph nodes were axillary draining lymph nodes from breast cancer patients. The sample originates from a study of breast tumors, draining lymph nodes, adjacent tissues. Regarding the study as a whole: Compared with basal-like, luminal-like tumors shared significantly more repertoire with nontumor tissue.

Germline V gene lookup returns CDR1 MNHEY and CDR2 SVGAGI. The length of the CDR3 is 17 residues. V was pared by 0 bases and J by 5 bases, with 19 bases between. TCRdb fed the multiplex PCR reads into MiXCR, producing one record per CDR3 protein. Seen here are 270,000 or so distinct CDR3 sequences, roughly 31% observed once, and the top ten hold roughly 1.2%. The clonotype comes from a female donor with breast cancer. Some clones in this sample may be carry-over from other donors' samples. Sequenced material: axillary lymph node tissue. This chain connects TRBV6-5 to TRBJ1-2; D gene ambiguous. The DNA of the CDR3 is TGTGCCAGCAGTTACTCTCTCATCAACGTGCCCCAATATGGCTACACCTTC. Translating gives CASSYSLINVPQYGYTF.